This entry is about one T cell receptor (beta chain). The antigen is undetermined. TCRdb reanalysed the reads using MiXCR and keeps one entry per CDR3 protein. The sample lists approximately 350,000 distinct CDR3 sequences; nearly 35% were seen once. This specimen comes from a study of T cell repertoires in cytomegalovirus infection. About the study: Public TCR beta signatures marked donors with CMV infection and the matching HLA.

V lost 4 bases, J lost 3 bases, and 15 bases stayed unmatched. Germline assignment: CDR1 LNHDA and CDR2 SQIVND (reference sequence). The CDR3 runs to 17 residues. The study, taken as a whole, reports: The ex vivo response showed dominance by HLA-C-restricted CMV-specific TCR beta clonotypes.

This sequence originates from a human donor in good health (CMV status not recorded). Some clones in this sample may be carry-over from other donors' samples. This sample comprised cultured PBMCs, obtained from culture after CMV antigen stimulation. V usage is TRBV19 and J usage is TRBJ2-7; 7 nucleotides line up with TRBD2. CDR3 loop: CASSRRQSSGIYYEQYF. As DNA, the CDR3 is TGTGCCAGTAGTAGGCGTCAATCTAGCGGAATATACTACGAGCAGTACTTC.